This T cell receptor beta chain was captured in a study of T cell repertoires in cytomegalovirus infection. This clonotype was detected only a few times. This CDR3 is 14 amino acids long. Trimming took 1 base from V and 5 from J, leaving 10 bases between them. Germline CDR1 is LGHNA and CDR2 is YSLEER. Each CDR3 protein is one row after TCRdb ran MiXCR on the reads. The sample shows a few hundred thousand distinct CDR3 sequences, roughly a sixth of them seen only once. Sequenced material: PBMCs. The chain recombines TRBV4-3 with TRBJ2-3; no reliable D call. This clonotype was obtained from a human donor in good health (CMV status not recorded). Some clones in this sample may be carry-over from other donors' samples. CDR3 protein: CASSQGKSGDTQYF. In nucleotides, the CDR3 is TGCGCCAGCAGCCAAGGTAAATCCGGAGATACGCAGTATTTT.